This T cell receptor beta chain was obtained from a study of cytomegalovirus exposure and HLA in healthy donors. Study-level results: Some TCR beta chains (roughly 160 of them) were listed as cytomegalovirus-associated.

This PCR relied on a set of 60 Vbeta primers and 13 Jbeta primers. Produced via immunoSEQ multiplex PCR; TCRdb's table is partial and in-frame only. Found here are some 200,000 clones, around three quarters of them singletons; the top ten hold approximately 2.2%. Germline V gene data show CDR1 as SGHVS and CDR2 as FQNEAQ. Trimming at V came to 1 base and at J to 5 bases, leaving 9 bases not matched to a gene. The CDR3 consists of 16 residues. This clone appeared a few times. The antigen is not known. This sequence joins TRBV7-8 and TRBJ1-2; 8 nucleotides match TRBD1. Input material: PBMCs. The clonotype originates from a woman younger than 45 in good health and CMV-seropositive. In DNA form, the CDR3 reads TGTGCCAGCAGCTTAGATACAGGGGGTGTGTCGTATGGCTACACCTTC. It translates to CASSLDTGGVSYGYTF.